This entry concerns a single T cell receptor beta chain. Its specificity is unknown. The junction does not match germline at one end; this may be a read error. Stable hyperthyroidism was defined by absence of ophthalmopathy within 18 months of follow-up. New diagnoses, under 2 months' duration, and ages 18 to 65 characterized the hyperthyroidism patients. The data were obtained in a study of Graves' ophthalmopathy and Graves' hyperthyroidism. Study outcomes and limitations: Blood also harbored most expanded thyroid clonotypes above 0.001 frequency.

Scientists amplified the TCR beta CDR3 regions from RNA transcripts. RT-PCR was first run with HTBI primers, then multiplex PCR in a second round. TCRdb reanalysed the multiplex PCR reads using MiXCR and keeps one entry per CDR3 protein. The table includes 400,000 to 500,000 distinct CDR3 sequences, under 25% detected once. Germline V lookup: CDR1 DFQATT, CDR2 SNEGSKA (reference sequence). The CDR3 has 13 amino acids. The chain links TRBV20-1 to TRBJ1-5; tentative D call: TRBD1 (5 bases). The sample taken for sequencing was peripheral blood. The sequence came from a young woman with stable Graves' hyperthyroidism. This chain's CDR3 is CNARYQGGKPQHF. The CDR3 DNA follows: TGCAATGCTAGATATCAGGGTGGTAAGCCCCAGCATTTT.